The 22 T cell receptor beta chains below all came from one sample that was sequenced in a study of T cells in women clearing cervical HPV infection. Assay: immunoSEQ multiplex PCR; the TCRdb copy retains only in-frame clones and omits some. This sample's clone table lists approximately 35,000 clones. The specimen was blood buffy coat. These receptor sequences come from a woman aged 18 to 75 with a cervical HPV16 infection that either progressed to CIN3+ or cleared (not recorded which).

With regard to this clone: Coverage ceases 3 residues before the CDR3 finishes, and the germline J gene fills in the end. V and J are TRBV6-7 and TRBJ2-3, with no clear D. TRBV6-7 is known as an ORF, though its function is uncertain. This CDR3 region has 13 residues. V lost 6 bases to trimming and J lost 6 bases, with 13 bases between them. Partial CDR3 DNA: TGTGCCAGCAGAACCCCCCGCGTTGATACG. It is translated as CASRTPRVDT. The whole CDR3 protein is CASRTPRVDTQYF.

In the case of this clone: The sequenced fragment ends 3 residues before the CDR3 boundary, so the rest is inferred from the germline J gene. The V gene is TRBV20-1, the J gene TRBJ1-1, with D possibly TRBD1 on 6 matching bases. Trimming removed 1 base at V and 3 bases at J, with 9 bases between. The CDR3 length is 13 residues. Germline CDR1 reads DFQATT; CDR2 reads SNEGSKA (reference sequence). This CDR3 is CSARVAGDTEAFF. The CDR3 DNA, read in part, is TGCAGTGCTAGAGTGGCAGGGGACACTGAA.

The sequenced CDR3 bases are TGTGCCAGCAGTTCTAGCGGGGCAGATACG. Encoded protein: CASSSSGADT. The entire CDR3 sequence reads CASSSSGADTQYF. This chain links TRBV28 with TRBJ2-3; 9 bases line up with TRBD2. The CDR3 goes on 3 residues after the read ends, and that part is filled in from the germline J gene. The CDR3 contains 13 residues. Germline V lookup: CDR1 MDHEN, CDR2 SYDVKM. The V gene end was trimmed by 4 bases and the J gene end by 4 bases; junction bases not matched to a gene: 0.

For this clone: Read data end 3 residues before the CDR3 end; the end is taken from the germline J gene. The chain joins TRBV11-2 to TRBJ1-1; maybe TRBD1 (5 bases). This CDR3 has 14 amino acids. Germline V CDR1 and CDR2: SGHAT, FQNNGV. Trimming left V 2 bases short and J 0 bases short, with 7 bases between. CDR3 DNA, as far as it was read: TGTGCCAGCAGCTTAAGACAGTTGAACACTGAA. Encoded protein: CASSLRQLNTE. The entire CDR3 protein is CASSLRQLNTEAFF. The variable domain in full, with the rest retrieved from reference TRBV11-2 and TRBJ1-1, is EAGVAQSPRYKIIEKRQSVAFWCNPISGHATLYWYQQILGQGPKLLIQFQNNGVVDDSQLPKDRFSAERLKGVDSTLKIQPAKLEDSAVYLCASSLRQLNTEAFFGQGTRLTVV.

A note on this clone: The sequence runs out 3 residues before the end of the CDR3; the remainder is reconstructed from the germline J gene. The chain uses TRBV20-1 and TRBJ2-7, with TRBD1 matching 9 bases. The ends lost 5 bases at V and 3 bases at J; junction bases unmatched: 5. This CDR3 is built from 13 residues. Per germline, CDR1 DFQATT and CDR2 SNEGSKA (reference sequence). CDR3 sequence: CSASGQGSYEQYF. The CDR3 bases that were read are TGCAGTGCTTCGGGACAGGGAAGCTACGAG.

The DNA read from the CDR3 is TGTGCCAGCAGCCCGGATGGGGGGGAGTATGGC. Encoded protein: CASSPDGGEYG. The entire CDR3 sequence reads CASSPDGGEYGYTF. The chain joins TRBV5-5 to TRBJ1-2; D perhaps matches TRBD1 (5 bases). The read is 3 residues too short to cover the CDR3 end, so that end is filled in from the germline J gene. V lost 4 bases, J lost 5 bases, and 15 bases lay in between. This CDR3 has 14 residues. The germline gives CDR1 SGHKS, CDR2 YYEKEE (reference sequence).

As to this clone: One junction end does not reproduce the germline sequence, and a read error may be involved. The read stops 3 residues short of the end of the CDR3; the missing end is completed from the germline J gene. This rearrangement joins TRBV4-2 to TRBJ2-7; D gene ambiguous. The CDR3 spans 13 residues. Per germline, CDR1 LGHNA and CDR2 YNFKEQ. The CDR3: CASSQIVGREQYF. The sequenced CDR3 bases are TGCGCCAGCAGCCAAATTGTAGGGCGCGAG.

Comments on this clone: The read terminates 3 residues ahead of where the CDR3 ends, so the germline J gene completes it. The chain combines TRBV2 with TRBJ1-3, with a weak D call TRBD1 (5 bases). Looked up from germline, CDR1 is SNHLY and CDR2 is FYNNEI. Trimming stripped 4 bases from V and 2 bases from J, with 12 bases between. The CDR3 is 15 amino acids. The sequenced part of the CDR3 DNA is TGTGCCAGCAGTGTCACGCAGGGAGCTGGAAACACC. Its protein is CASSVTQGAGNT. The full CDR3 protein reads CASSVTQGAGNTIYF.

CDR3 sequence: CASSPGGRLNEQYF. The CDR3 bases that were read are TGTGCCAGCTCACCAGGCGGGAGGCTAAACGAG. The genes are TRBV18 and TRBJ2-7; 8 bases are a match to TRBD2. From the germline J gene comes the end of the CDR3, since the read stops 3 residues before it. The CDR3 loop spans 14 amino acids. The V gene end was trimmed by 2 bases and the J gene end by 5 bases; junction bases not matched to a gene: 5. Germline V CDR1 and CDR2: KGHSH, LQKENI.

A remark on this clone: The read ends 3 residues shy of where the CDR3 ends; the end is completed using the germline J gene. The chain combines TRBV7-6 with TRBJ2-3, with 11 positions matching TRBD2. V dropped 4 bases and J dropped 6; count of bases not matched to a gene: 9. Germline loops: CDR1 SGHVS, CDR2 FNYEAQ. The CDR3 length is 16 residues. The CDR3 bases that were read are TGTGCCAGCAGCTCCGTAGCGGGGGGGCCGGAGGATACG. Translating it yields CASSSVAGGPEDT. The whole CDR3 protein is CASSSVAGGPEDTQYF.

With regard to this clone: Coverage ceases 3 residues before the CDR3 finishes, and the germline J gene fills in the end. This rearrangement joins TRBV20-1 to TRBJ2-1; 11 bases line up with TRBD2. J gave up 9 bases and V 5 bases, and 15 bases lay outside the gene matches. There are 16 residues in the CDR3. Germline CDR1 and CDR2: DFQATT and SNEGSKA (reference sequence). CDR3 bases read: TGCAGTGCTGACCTCCCCGCTAGCGGGAGGATGAGTGAG. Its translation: CSADLPASGRMSE. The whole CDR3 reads CSADLPASGRMSEQFF.

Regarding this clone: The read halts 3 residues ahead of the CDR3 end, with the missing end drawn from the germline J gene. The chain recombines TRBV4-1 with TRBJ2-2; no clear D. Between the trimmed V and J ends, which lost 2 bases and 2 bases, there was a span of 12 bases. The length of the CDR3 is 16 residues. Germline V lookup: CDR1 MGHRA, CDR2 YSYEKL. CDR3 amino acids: CASSQYQTANTGELFF. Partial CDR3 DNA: TGCGCCAGCAGCCAATACCAGACTGCAAACACCGGGGAG.

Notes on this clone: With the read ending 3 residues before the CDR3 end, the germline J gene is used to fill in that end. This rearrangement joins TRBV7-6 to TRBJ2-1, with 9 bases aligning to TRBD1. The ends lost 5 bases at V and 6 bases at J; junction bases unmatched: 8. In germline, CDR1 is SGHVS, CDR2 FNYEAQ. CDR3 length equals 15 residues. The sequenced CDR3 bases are TGTGCCAGCAGCCTCGGGTCGACAGGGGGCAATGAG. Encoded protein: CASSLGSTGGNE. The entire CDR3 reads CASSLGSTGGNEQFF. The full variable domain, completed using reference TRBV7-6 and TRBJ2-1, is GAGVSQSPRYKVTKRGQDVALRCDPISGHVSLYWYRQALGQGPEFLTYFNYEAQQDKSGLPNDRFSAERPEGSISTLTIQRTEQRDSAMYRCASSLGSTGGNEQFFGPGTRLTVL.

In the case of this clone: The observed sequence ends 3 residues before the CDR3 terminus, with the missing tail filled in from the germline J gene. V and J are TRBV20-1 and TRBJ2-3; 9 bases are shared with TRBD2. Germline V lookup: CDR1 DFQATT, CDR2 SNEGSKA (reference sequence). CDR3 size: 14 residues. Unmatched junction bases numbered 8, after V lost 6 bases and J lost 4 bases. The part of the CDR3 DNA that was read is TGCAGTGCAACCGGGACTAGCAGGGCAGATACG. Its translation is CSATGTSRADT. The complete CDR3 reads CSATGTSRADTQYF.

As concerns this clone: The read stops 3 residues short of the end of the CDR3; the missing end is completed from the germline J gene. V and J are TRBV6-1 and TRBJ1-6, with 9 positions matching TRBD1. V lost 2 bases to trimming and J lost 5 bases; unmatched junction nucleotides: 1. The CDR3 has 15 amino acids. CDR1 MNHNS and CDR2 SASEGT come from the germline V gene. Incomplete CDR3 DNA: TGTGCCAGCAGTGAAACAGGGGGCGATAATTCACCC. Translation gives CASSETGGDNSP. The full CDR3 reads CASSETGGDNSPLHF.

Partial CDR3 DNA: TGTGCCATCAGTGAGTCGGCAACACCACAAGAGACC. This sequence encodes CAISESATPQET. In full, the CDR3 reads CAISESATPQETQYF. The chain joins TRBV10-3 to TRBJ2-5, with unresolved D. The sequenced fragment ends 3 residues before the CDR3 boundary, so the rest is inferred from the germline J gene. This CDR3 region has 15 residues. Deletions cut 0 bases from V and 2 bases from J, with 10 bases between. From germline, CDR1 is ENHRY and CDR2 SYGVKD.

The DNA read from the CDR3 is TGTGCCTGGAAGGGTGGTGGTGAAAAA. Protein sequence: CAWKGGGEK. The full-length CDR3 reads as CAWKGGGEKLFF. The chain couples TRBV30 to TRBJ1-4; no definite D call. Read sequence stops 3 residues before the CDR3 end, and the germline J gene provides the missing end. The germline V and J ends were trimmed by 4 bases and 7 bases, with 10 bases remaining between them. The germline V gene has CDR1 GTSNPN and CDR2 SVGIG (reference sequence). This CDR3 spans 12 amino acids.

The CDR3 reads CSVGGSDDTQYF. The covered CDR3 bases are TGCAGTGTGGGGGGGAGTGATGATACG. This sequence joins TRBV20-1 and TRBJ2-3; 7 bases fit TRBD2. With the read ending 3 residues before the CDR3 end, the germline J gene is used to fill in that end. The CDR3 contains 12 residues. V lost 7 bases, J lost 6 bases, and 7 bases stayed unmatched. Germline CDR1 is DFQATT and CDR2 is SNEGSKA (reference sequence).

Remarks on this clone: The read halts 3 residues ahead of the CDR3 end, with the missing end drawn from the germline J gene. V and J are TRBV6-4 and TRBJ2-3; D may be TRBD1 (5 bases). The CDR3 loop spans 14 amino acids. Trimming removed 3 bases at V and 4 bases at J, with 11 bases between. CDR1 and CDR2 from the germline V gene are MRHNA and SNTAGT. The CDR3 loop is CASSEAGQADTQYF. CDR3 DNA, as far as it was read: TGTGCCAGCAGTGAGGCAGGGCAGGCAGATACG.

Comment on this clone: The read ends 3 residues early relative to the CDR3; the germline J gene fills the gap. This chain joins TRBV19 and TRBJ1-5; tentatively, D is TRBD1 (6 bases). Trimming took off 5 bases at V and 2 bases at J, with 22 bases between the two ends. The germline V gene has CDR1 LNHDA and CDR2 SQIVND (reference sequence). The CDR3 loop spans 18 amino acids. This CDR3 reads CASSSTGFFGIGNQPQHF. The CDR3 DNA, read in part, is TGTGCCAGTAGTTCTACAGGGTTTTTCGGGATTGGCAATCAGCCC.

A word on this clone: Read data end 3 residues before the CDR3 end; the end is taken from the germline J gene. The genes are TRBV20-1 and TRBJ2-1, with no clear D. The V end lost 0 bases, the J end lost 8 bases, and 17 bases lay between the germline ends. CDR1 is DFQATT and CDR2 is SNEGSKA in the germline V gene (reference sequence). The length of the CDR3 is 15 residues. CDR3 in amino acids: CSARDFGLPRDEQFF. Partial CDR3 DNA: TGCAGTGCTAGAGATTTTGGTCTCCCTCGGGATGAG.

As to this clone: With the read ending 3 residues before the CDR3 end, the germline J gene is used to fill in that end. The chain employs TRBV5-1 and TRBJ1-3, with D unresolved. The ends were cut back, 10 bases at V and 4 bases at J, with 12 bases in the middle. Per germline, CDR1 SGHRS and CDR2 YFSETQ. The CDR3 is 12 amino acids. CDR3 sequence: CAEGLLGNTIYF. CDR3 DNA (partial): TGCGCCGAGGGCCTATTGGGAAACACC.